These 14 T cell receptor beta chains came from one sample sequenced in a study of T cell responses to AZD1222 COVID-19 vaccine. Clones were read by immunoSEQ multiplex PCR, and TCRdb kept only the in-frame ones, dropping some. The sample has around 76,000 clones, less than 90% seen once; the top ten hold over 8%. The sequencing used peripheral blood, collected on day 0 of AZD1222 vaccination. Source of these receptors: an adult in good health.

The gene calls are TRBV5-1 and TRBJ2-3; a weak D match, TRBD1 (6 bases). There are 14 residues in the CDR3. CDR1 SGHRS and CDR2 YFSETQ come from the germline V gene. Trimming removed 7 bases at V and 0 bases at J, with 12 bases between. In nucleotides, the CDR3 is TGCGCCAGCGCCGCAGGGGCAAGCACAGATACGCAGTATTTT. Amino acids: CASAAGASTDTQYF.

This clone appeared a single time. The V call is TRBV9, the J call TRBJ1-1, with no clear D. The V and J ends lost 3 bases and 3 bases respectively, with 15 bases between them. The CDR3 consists of 15 residues. CDR1 is SGDLS, CDR2 YYNGEE, per germline. The CDR3, as DNA: TGTGCCAGCAGCGCCTGGGAGGGATCTTACACTGAAGCTTTCTTT. As protein: CASSAWEGSYTEAFF.

This clone was observed once. The genes are TRBV28 and TRBJ1-5; weak D call: TRBD1 (5 bases). The germline V gene has CDR1 MDHEN and CDR2 SYDVKM. This CDR3 is built from 13 residues. The CDR3 DNA reads as TGTGCTTCCGGCGGGGGGGGTAATCAGCCCCAGCATTTT. Translated, it gives CASGGGGNQPQHF.

A single count supports this clone. V and J are TRBV7-9 and TRBJ2-5; D gene uncertain. The V and J ends lost 5 bases and 3 bases respectively, with 16 bases between them. This CDR3 spans 15 amino acids. Per germline, CDR1 SEHNR and CDR2 FQNEAQ (reference sequence). The CDR3 DNA reads TGTGCCAGCAGCACACCACGACCGAGAAAAGAGACCCAGTACTTC. Its protein is CASSTPRPRKETQYF.

The genes are TRBV11-2 and TRBJ2-7; 7 positions agree with TRBD2. The CDR3 is 15 residues long. The V and J ends lost 4 bases and 2 bases, in that order; junction bases with no gene match: 8. Germline CDR1 and CDR2: SGHAT and FQNNGV. The DNA of the CDR3 is TGTGCCAGCAGCTCCTCGTGGGGGGGAGCCTACGAGCAGTACTTC. It yields the protein CASSSSWGGAYEQYF.

This sequence joins TRBV5-1 and TRBJ1-1; D gene uncertain. Germline lookup yields CDR1 SGHRS and CDR2 YFSETQ. Trimming took 4 bases from V and 3 from J, leaving 10 bases between them. This CDR3 is built from 13 residues. The CDR3 sequence is CASSLEMDTEAFF. The DNA for the CDR3 is TGCGCCAGCAGCCTGGAGATGGACACTGAAGCTTTCTTT. The full variable domain, its missing parts supplied by reference TRBV5-1 and TRBJ1-1, is KAGVTQTPRYLIKTRGQQVTLSCSPISGHRSVSWYQQTPGQGLQFLFEYFSETQRNKGNFPGRFSGRQFSNSRSEMNVSTLELGDSALYLCASSLEMDTEAFFGQGTRLTVV.

V and J are TRBV21-1 and TRBJ1-6. TRBV21-1 is termed a pseudogene. The length of the CDR3 is 10 residues. CDR3 bases: TGTACTCGGGGGGGAAGACCCCTCCACTTT. It specifies CTRGGRPLHF.

This clone was recorded once. The chain uses TRBV5-6 and TRBJ2-1, with TRBD1 as a possible D gene (7 bases). This CDR3 comprises 16 residues. Deletions cut 2 bases from V and 7 bases from J, with 19 bases between. The germline V gene has CDR1 SGHDT and CDR2 YYEEEE. CDR3 amino acids: CASSLGGGGPLNEQFF. Written as DNA, the CDR3 is TGTGCCAGCAGCTTAGGGGGCGGAGGGCCCCTTAATGAGCAGTTCTTC.

In this sample, this clone turned up a few times. CDR3 coding DNA: TGTGCCAGTAGAGGGACAGTAGACTATGGCTACACCTTC. Translation gives CASRGTVDYGYTF. The chain combines TRBV19 with TRBJ1-2; 7 bases map to TRBD1. The CDR3 extends over 13 amino acids. J was trimmed by 3 bases and V by 6 bases; bases with no gene match: 4. The germline CDR1 and CDR2 sequences are LNHDA and SQIVND (reference sequence).

The rearrangement links TRBV7-6 to TRBJ1-5, with TRBD1 identical over 7 bases. This CDR3 is built from 15 residues. The V and J ends lost 3 bases and 0 bases, in that order; junction bases with no gene match: 2. CDR1 is SGHVS and CDR2 is FNYEAQ in the germline V gene. CDR3 nucleotides: TGTGCCAGCAGCTTGGGACAGACTAGCAATCAGCCCCAGCATTTT. This translates into CASSLGQTSNQPQHF. Combining the CDR3 with reference TRBV7-6 and TRBJ1-5 gives the whole variable domain GAGVSQSPRYKVTKRGQDVALRCDPISGHVSLYWYRQALGQGPEFLTYFNYEAQQDKSGLPNDRFSAERPEGSISTLTIQRTEQRDSAMYRCASSLGQTSNQPQHFGDGTRLSIL.

The table lists this clone with many counts. J is TRBJ1-6 and V is TRBV6-5; D uncertain. Germline-derived CDR1 and CDR2 are MNHEY and SVGAGI. The V end lost 7 bases, the J end lost 13 bases, and 14 bases lay between the germline ends. This CDR3 is built from 12 residues. CDR3 region: CASTRGSTPLHF. In DNA, the CDR3 is TGTGCCAGCACTCGGGGAAGTACCCCCCTCCACTTT.

This chain uses TRBV4-1 with TRBJ1-3; D is uncertain. Germline V lookup: CDR1 MGHRA, CDR2 YSYEKL. V was shortened by 0 bases and J by 0 bases, with 18 bases between the two germline ends. CDR3 length equals 19 residues. CDR3 sequence (DNA): TGCGCCAGCAGCCAAGATTATGGTGGCAGCTACAACTCTGGAAACACCATATATTTT. As protein: CASSQDYGGSYNSGNTIYF.

The J gene is TRBJ1-6, the V gene TRBV27; no clear D gene. The CDR3 runs 18 residues. The germline gives CDR1 MNHEY, CDR2 SMNVEV (reference sequence). V lost 5 bases to trimming and J lost 7 bases, with 24 bases between them. CDR3 sequence reads: CASSPRGPATTFNSPLHF. The CDR3, as DNA: TGTGCCAGCAGTCCCCGAGGGCCGGCCACCACTTTCAATTCACCCCTCCACTTT.

This rearrangement joins TRBV5-1 to TRBJ2-7, with D possibly TRBD2 on 5 matching bases. The V and J ends lost 0 bases and 2 bases respectively, with 12 bases between them. In germline, CDR1 is SGHRS, CDR2 YFSETQ. The length of the CDR3 is 15 residues. The CDR3 region has the DNA TGCGCCAGCAGCTTGGACGCAGCTAGCACCTACGAGCAGTACTTC. This encodes CASSLDAASTYEQYF. Filled out from reference TRBV5-1 and TRBJ2-7, the complete variable domain reads KAGVTQTPRYLIKTRGQQVTLSCSPISGHRSVSWYQQTPGQGLQFLFEYFSETQRNKGNFPGRFSGRQFSNSRSEMNVSTLELGDSALYLCASSLDAASTYEQYFGPGTRLTVT.